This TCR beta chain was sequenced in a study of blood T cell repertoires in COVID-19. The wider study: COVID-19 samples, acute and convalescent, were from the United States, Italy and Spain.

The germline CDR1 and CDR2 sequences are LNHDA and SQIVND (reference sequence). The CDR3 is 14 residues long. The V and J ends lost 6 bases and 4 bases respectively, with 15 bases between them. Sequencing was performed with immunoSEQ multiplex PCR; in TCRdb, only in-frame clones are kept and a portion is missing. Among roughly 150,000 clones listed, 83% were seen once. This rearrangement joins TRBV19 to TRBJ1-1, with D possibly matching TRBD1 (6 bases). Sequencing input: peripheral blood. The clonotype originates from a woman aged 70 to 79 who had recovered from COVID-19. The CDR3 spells CASRNRATFTEAFF. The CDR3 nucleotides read TGTGCCAGTAGAAACAGGGCCACCTTCACTGAAGCTTTCTTT.